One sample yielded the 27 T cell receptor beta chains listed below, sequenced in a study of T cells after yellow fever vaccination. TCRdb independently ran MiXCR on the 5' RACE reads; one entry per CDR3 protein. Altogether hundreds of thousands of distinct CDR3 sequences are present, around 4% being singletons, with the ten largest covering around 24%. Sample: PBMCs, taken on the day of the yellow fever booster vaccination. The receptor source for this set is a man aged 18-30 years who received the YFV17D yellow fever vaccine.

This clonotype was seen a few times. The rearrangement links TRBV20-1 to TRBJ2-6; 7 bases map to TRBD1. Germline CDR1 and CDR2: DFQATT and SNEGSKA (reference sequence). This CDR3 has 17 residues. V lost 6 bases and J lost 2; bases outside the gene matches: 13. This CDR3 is CSAPTGIGTAGANVLTF. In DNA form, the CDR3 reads TGCAGTGCCCCGACAGGGATTGGTACCGCTGGGGCCAACGTCCTGACTTTC.

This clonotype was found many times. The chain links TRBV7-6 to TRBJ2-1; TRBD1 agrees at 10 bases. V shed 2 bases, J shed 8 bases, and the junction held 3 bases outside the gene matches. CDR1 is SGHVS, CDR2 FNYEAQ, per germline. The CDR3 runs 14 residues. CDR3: CASSLRQGAYEQFF. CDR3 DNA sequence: TGTGCCAGCAGCTTAAGACAGGGGGCCTATGAGCAGTTCTTC. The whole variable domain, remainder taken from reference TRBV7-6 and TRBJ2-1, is GAGVSQSPRYKVTKRGQDVALRCDPISGHVSLYWYRQALGQGPEFLTYFNYEAQQDKSGLPNDRFSAERPEGSISTLTIQRTEQRDSAMYRCASSLRQGAYEQFFGPGTRLTVL.

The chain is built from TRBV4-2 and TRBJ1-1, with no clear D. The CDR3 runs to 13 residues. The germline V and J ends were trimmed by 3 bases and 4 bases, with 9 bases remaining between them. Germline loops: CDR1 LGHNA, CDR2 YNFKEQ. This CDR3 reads CASSQGSSTEAFF. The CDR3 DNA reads TGTGCCAGCAGCCAGGGGTCTAGCACTGAAGCTTTCTTT.

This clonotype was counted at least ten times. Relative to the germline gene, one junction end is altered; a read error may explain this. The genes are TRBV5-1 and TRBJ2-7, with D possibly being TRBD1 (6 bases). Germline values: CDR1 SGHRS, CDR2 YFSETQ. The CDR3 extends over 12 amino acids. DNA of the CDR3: TGTGCCAGCAGCTTAGGGGGTTACGAGCAGTACTTC. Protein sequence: CASSLGGYEQYF.

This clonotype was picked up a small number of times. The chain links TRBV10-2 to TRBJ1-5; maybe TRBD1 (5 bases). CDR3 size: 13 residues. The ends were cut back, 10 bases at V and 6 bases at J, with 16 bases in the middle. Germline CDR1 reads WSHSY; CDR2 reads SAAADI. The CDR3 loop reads CATRQERGQPQHF. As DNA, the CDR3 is TGCGCCACCCGTCAGGAGAGGGGTCAGCCCCAGCATTTT.

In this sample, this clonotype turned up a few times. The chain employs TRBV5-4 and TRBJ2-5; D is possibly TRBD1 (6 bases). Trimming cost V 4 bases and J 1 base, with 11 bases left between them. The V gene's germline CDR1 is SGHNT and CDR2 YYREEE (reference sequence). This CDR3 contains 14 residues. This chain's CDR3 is CASSHWTVQETQYF. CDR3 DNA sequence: TGTGCCAGCAGCCATTGGACAGTCCAAGAGACCCAGTACTTC.

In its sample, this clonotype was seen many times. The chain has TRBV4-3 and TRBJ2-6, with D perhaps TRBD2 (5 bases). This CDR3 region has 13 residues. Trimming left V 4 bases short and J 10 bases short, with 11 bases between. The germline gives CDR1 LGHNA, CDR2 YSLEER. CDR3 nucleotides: TGCGCCAGCAGCCCTGACCGGGGAAACGTCCTGACTTTC. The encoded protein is CASSPDRGNVLTF.

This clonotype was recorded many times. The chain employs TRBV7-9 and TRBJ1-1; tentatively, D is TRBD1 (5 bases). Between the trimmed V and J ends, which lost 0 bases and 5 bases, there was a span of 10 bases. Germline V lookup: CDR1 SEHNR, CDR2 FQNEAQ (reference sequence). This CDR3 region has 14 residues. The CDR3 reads CASSLAQGRTEAFF. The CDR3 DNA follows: TGTGCCAGCAGCTTAGCGCAGGGCAGGACTGAAGCTTTCTTT. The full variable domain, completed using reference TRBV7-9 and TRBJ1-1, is DTGVSQNPRHKITKRGQNVTFRCDPISEHNRLYWYRQTLGQGPEFLTYFQNEAQLEKSRLLSDRFSAERPKGSFSTLEIQRTEQGDSAMYLCASSLAQGRTEAFFGQGTRLTVV.

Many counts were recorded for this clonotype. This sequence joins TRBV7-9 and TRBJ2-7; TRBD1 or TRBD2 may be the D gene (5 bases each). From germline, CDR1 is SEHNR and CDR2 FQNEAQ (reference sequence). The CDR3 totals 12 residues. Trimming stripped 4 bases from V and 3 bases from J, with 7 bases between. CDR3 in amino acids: CASSWDDYEQYF. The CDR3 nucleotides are TGTGCCAGCAGCTGGGACGACTACGAGCAGTACTTC.

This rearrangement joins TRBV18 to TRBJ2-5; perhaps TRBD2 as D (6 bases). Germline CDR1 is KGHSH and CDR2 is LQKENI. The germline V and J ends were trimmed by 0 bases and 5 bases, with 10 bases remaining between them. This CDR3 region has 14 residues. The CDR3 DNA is TGTGCCAGCTCACCACCGCCTGGGGGGGAGACCCAGTACTTC. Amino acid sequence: CASSPPPGGETQYF.

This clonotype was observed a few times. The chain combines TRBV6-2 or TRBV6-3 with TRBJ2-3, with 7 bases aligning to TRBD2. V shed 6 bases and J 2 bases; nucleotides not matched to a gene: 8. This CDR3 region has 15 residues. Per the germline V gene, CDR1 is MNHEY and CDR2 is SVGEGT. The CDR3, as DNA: TGTGCCAGCAGATACAGCGGGGCGTACACAGATACGCAGTATTTT. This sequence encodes CASRYSGAYTDTQYF.

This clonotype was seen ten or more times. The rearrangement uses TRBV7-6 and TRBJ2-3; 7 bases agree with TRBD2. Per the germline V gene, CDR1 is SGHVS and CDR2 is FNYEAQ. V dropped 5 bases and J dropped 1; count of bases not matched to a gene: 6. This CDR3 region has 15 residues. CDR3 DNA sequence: TGTGCCAGCAGCCCGAGAAGCGGGGGCACAGATACGCAGTATTTT. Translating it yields CASSPRSGGTDTQYF.

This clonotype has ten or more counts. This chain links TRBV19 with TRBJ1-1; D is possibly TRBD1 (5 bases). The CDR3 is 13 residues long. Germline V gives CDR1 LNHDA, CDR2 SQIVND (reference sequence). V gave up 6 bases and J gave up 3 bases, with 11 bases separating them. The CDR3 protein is CASRRDRDTEAFF. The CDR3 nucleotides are TGTGCCAGTAGAAGGGACCGAGACACTGAAGCTTTCTTT.

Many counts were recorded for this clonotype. CDR3 bases: TGCAGCGTTGAAGAAGAAGTTGGCTATGGCTACACCTTC. Its translation is CSVEEEVGYGYTF. The chain uses TRBV29-1 and TRBJ1-2; D is undetermined. With 0 bases removed from V and 4 bases from J, the gap between germline ends came to 9 bases. CDR1 is SQVTM and CDR2 is ANQGSEA in the germline V gene. The CDR3 is 13 amino acids.

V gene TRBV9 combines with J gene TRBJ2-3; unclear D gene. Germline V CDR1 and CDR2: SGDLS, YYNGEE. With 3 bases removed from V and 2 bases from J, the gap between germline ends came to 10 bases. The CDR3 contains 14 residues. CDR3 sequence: CASSALETTDTQYF. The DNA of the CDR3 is TGTGCCAGCAGCGCCTTAGAAACCACAGATACGCAGTATTTT.

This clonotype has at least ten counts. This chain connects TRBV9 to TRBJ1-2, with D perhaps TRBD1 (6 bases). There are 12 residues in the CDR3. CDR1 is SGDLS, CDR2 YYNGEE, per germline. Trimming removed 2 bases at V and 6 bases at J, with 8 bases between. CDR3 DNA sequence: TGTGCCAGCAGCGTGACAGGCCATGGCTACACCTTC. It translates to CASSVTGHGYTF.

The CDR3 loop reads CASSLRVSGQGDSPLHF. The CDR3, as DNA: TGTGCCAGCAGCTTGCGAGTGTCAGGACAGGGGGATTCACCCCTCCACTTT. The chain carries TRBV5-5 and TRBJ1-6; TRBD1 aligns across 10 bases. This CDR3 comprises 17 residues. CDR1 SGHKS and CDR2 YYEKEE come from the germline V gene (reference sequence). V trimming: 1 base; J trimming: 8 bases; junction bases outside the gene matches: 9.

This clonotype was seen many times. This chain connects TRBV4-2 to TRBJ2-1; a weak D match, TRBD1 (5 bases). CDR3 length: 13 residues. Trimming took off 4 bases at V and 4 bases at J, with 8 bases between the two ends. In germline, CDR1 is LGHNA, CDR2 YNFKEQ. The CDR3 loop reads CASSLQVYNEQFF. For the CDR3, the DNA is TGTGCCAGCAGCCTACAGGTATACAATGAGCAGTTCTTC.

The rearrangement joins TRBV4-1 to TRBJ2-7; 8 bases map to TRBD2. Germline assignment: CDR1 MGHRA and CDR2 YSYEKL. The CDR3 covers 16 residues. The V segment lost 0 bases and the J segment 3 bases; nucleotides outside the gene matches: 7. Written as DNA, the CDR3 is TGCGCCAGCAGCCAAGAAATAGGAACTAGCGGCTACGAGCAGTACTTC. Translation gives CASSQEIGTSGYEQYF.

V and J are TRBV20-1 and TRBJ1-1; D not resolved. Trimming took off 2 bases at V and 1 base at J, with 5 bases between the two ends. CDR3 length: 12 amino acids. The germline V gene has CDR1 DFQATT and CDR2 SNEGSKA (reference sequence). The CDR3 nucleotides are TGCAGTGCTAGAAGGACGAACACTGAAGCTTTCTTT. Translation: CSARRTNTEAFF.

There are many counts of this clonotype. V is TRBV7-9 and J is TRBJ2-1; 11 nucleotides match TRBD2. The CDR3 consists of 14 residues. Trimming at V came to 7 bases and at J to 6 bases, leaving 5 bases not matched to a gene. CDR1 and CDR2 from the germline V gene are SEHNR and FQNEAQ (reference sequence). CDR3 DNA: TGTGCCAGCACCCCTAGCGGGGGGTTCAATGAGCAGTTCTTC. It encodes CASTPSGGFNEQFF.

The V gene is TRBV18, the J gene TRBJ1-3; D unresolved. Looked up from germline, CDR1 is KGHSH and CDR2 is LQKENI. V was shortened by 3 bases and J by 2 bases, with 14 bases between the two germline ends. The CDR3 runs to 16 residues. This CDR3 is CASSPLGSRPGNTIYF. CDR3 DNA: TGTGCCAGCTCACCGCTCGGTTCTCGGCCTGGAAACACCATATATTTT.

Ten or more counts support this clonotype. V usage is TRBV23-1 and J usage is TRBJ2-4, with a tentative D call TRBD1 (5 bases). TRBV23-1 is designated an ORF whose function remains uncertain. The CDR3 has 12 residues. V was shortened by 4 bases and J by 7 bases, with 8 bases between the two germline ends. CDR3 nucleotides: TGCGCCAGCAGTCGACAGCCGAACATTCAGTACTTC. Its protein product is CASSRQPNIQYF.

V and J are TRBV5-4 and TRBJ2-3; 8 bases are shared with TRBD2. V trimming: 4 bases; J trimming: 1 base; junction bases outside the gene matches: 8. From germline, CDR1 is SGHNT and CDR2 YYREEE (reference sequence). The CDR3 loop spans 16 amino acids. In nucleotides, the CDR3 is TGTGCCAGCAGCGGAGAAGCGGGGGTAGGCACAGATACGCAGTATTTT. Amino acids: CASSGEAGVGTDTQYF. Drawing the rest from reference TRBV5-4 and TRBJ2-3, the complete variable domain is ETGVTQSPTHLIKTRGQQVTLRCSSQSGHNTVSWYQQALGQGPQFIFQYYREEENGRGNFPPRFSGLQFPNYSSELNVNALELDDSALYLCASSGEAGVGTDTQYFGPGTRLTVL.

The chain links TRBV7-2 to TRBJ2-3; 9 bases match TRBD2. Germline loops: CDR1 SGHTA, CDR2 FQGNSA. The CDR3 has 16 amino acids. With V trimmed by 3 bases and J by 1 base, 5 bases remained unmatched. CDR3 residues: CASSLAGGPRTDTQYF. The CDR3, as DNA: TGTGCCAGCAGCTTGGCGGGGGGGCCACGCACAGATACGCAGTATTTT.

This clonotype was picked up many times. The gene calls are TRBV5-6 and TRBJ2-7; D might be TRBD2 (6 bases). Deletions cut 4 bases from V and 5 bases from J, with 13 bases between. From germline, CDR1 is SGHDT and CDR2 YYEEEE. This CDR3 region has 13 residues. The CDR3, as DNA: TGTGCCAGCAGCATCGCGGGACCAGACGAGCAGTACTTC. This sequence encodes CASSIAGPDEQYF.

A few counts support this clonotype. The CDR3 sequence is CASSPNGGKYTGELFF. The CDR3 DNA follows: TGCGCCAGCAGCCCGAACGGGGGGAAGTACACCGGGGAGCTGTTTTTT. The chain is built from TRBV5-1 and TRBJ2-2, with 7 bases aligning to TRBD2. The junction had 9 bases not matched to a gene; V was cut back by 4 bases and J by 3 bases. The CDR3 length is 16 residues. Germline V gene data show CDR1 as SGHRS and CDR2 as YFSETQ.